A single sample gave rise to the 5 T cell receptor beta chains below, sequenced in a study of blood T cell repertoires in COVID-19 (TCRdb year 2020). The library was produced with the immunoSEQ multiplex PCR assay. Drawn from immuneACCESS, this table holds only the in-frame rearrangements with V and J called that TCRdb kept. Clones are partly lost; checked studies trace under half to an unresolved V gene and leave the rest unexplained. This sample holds tens of thousands of clones; roughly 80% were observed only once. The top ten clonotypes cover 10% to 15% of the sample. Material for sequencing was peripheral blood. These receptors were taken from a human donor in a cohort sampled during active COVID-19.

This clone showed up just once. The chain combines TRBV6-5 with TRBJ2-7; D call uncertain. Germline V CDR1 and CDR2: MNHEY, SVGAGI. V was trimmed by 6 bases and J by 1 base, leaving 13 bases between them. CDR3 size: 14 residues. CDR3: CASSPAPRSYEQYF. CDR3 sequence (DNA): TGTGCCAGCAGCCCAGCCCCTAGATCCTACGAGCAGTACTTC.

This chain uses TRBV5-5 with TRBJ2-3, with TRBD2 matching over 8 bases. CDR1 is SGHKS and CDR2 is YYEKEE in the germline V gene (reference sequence). The V and J ends lost 0 bases and 11 bases, in that order; junction bases with no gene match: 8. There are 14 residues in the CDR3. CDR3 residues: CASSLVLAGLGQYF. The DNA of the CDR3 is TGTGCCAGCAGCTTGGTTCTAGCGGGTCTAGGGCAGTATTTT.

The chain combines TRBV7-2 with TRBJ2-3, with 12 positions matching TRBD2. Germline CDR1 reads SGHTA; CDR2 reads FQGNSA. V lost 5 bases, J lost 2 bases, and 5 bases stayed unmatched. The CDR3 is made up of 16 amino acids. CDR3 residues: CASSPGLAGNTDTQYF. CDR3 DNA sequence: TGTGCCAGCAGCCCCGGACTAGCGGGAAACACAGATACGCAGTATTTT.

The chain joins TRBV29-1 to TRBJ2-1; TRBD1 matches 9 bases. Germline V lookup: CDR1 SQVTM, CDR2 ANQGSEA. This CDR3 comprises 16 residues. V was pared by 0 bases and J by 0 bases, with 3 bases of the junction left unmatched. The CDR3 is CSVEDDRGSSYNEQFF. CDR3 sequence (DNA): TGCAGCGTTGAAGATGACAGGGGGAGCTCCTACAATGAGCAGTTCTTC.

This clone occurred a few times. The chain recombines TRBV6-5 with TRBJ1-5; D is possibly TRBD1 (5 bases). CDR1 is MNHEY and CDR2 is SVGAGI in the germline V gene. V gave up 4 bases and J gave up 8 bases, with 9 bases separating them. The CDR3 runs to 12 residues. The CDR3 nucleotides are TGTGCCAGCAGTTCCCGGGGGGAGCCCCAGCATTTT. Protein product: CASSSRGEPQHF.